The rows below give T cell receptor beta chains drawn from one sample of a study of beta chain features in type 1 diabetes. TCRdb's copy holds only in-frame clones and misses some; the assay was immunoSEQ multiplex PCR. Of more than 250,000 clones listed, approximately 16% are singletons. The sequencing input was naive CD4+ T cells from blood. These TCRs come from a man between 18 and 29 years old with type 1 diabetes. CDR3s include the opening cysteine and the closing phenylalanine or tryptophan. D genes are given only for firm matches. Expanded clones get a size class; other rows say once, few or many, or leave the size out.

size: -
D: TRBD1
J: TRBJ2-1
V: TRBV6-5
DNA: TGTGCCAGCAGTTGGTCTCCGGGACAGAGAAACAATGAGCAGTTCTTC
CDR3: CASSWSPGQRNNEQFF

size: -
D: -
J: TRBJ1-2
V: TRBV30
DNA: TGTGCCTGGAGTGTCAGGGGCGGCTACACCTTC
CDR3: CAWSVRGGYTF

size: few
D: -
J: TRBJ1-6
V: TRBV18
DNA: TGTGCCAGCTCCCCGAACAGGGATTCACCCCTCCACTTT
CDR3: CASSPNRDSPLHF

size: -
D: -
J: TRBJ1-2
V: TRBV30
DNA: TGTGCCTGGAGTGTACGCAGGGTCACCTATGGCTACACCTTC
CDR3: CAWSVRRVTYGYTF

size: few
D: TRBD1
J: TRBJ2-3
V: TRBV30
DNA: TGTGCCTTGGACAGGGCGGCAGATACGCAGTATTTT
CDR3: CALDRAADTQYF

size: few
D: -
J: TRBJ2-2
V: TRBV7-2
DNA: TGTGCCAGCAGCTTAGCGAGGGCCAGCGACACCGGGGAGCTGTTTTTT
CDR3: CASSLARASDTGELFF

size: few
D: TRBD2
J: TRBJ2-7
V: TRBV28
DNA: TGTGCCAGCAGTTCCCCACTAGCGGGAGTGTACGAGCAGTACTTC
CDR3: CASSSPLAGVYEQYF

size: few
D: -
J: TRBJ1-2
V: TRBV30
DNA: TGTGCCTGGAGCGCCGTGACAGCCAACTATGGCTACACCTTC
CDR3: CAWSAVTANYGYTF

size: -
D: TRBD2
J: TRBJ2-1
V: TRBV7-2
DNA: TGTGCCAGCAGGTTCGAACCGGGACTATCGGACAATGAGCAGTTCTTC
CDR3: CASRFEPGLSDNEQFF

size: -
D: -
J: TRBJ1-1
V: TRBV5-6
DNA: TGTGCCAGCAGCCCCCCCGGTTTAGCGAACACTGAAGCTTTCTTT
CDR3: CASSPPGLANTEAFF

size: -
D: -
J: TRBJ2-7
V: TRBV30
DNA: TGTGCCTGGAGTGTACGGTATTTGTCGGTCTCCTACGAGCAGTACTTC
CDR3: CAWSVRYLSVSYEQYF

size: few
D: -
J: TRBJ2-3
V: TRBV11-2
DNA: TGTGCCAGCAGCTTAGATCTAGGCGGAGATACGCAGTATTTT
CDR3: CASSLDLGGDTQYF

size: -
D: TRBD2
J: TRBJ2-3
V: TRBV7-2
DNA: TGTGCCAGCAGCCGGACTAGCGGGGGGGCATCAGATACGCAGTATTTT
CDR3: CASSRTSGGASDTQYF

size: -
D: -
J: TRBJ1-2
V: TRBV7-9
DNA: TGTGCCAGCAGCCCAGAAAACTATGGCTACACCTTC
CDR3: CASSPENYGYTF

size: few
D: -
J: TRBJ2-7
V: TRBV28
DNA: TGTGCCAGCACCCCGGCGTTTGCAGGGCCCTACGAGCAGTACTTC
CDR3: CASTPAFAGPYEQYF

size: -
D: TRBD1
J: TRBJ2-1
V: TRBV6-6
DNA: TGTGCCAGCAACCCGGGACAGGGGTTCCGATGGGGGCAGTTCTTC
CDR3: CASNPGQGFRWGQFF

size: few
D: -
J: TRBJ2-5
V: TRBV7-6
DNA: TGTGCCAGCAGCACACATACAGGGACGGAGACCCAGTACTTC
CDR3: CASSTHTGTETQYF

size: -
D: TRBD1
J: TRBJ2-7
V: TRBV4-3
DNA: TGCGCCAGCAGCCCCGACTTGATGAAGACAGGGGGACTCTACGAGCAGTACTTC
CDR3: CASSPDLMKTGGLYEQYF

size: -
D: -
J: TRBJ1-1
V: TRBV30
DNA: TGTGCCTGGAGTCAGGGGATGAACACTGAAGCTTTCTTT
CDR3: CAWSQGMNTEAFF

size: -
D: TRBD1
J: TRBJ2-7
V: TRBV18
DNA: TGTGCCAGCTCGGGACAGGGGTCCTACGAGCAGTACTTC
CDR3: CASSGQGSYEQYF

size: -
D: -
J: TRBJ2-2
V: TRBV9
DNA: TGTGCCAGCAGCGTAGCTGTCCTCACCGGGGAGCTGTTTTTT
CDR3: CASSVAVLTGELFF

size: few
D: -
J: TRBJ2-2
V: TRBV10-1
DNA: TGCGCCGGCGGGACAGCGACCACCGGGGAGCTGTTTTTT
CDR3: CAGGTATTGELFF

size: -
D: TRBD1
J: TRBJ1-4
V: TRBV27
DNA: TGTGCCAGCAGTGCAGGACAGGGTGGAAAACTGTTTTTT
CDR3: CASSAGQGGKLFF

size: -
D: -
J: TRBJ1-3
V: TRBV9
DNA: TGTGCCAGCAGCGTACAGGACTCTGGAAACACCATATATTTT
CDR3: CASSVQDSGNTIYF

size: -
D: TRBD1
J: TRBJ1-2
V: TRBV2
DNA: TGTGCCAGCAGTGGGGACAGCCATGGCTACACCTTC
CDR3: CASSGDSHGYTF

size: few
D: TRBD1
J: TRBJ2-7
V: TRBV13
DNA: TGTGCCAGCAGCCCTACAGGGGGGTCCTACGAGCAGTACTTC
CDR3: CASSPTGGSYEQYF

size: few
D: -
J: TRBJ1-5
V: TRBV30
DNA: TGTGCCTGGAGTGGTACGGGGTTGCAGCCCCAGCATTTT
CDR3: CAWSGTGLQPQHF

size: few
D: -
J: TRBJ1-3
V: TRBV7-9
DNA: TGTGCCAGCAGCCTAACAGGAACTGGGGCTGGAAACACCATATATTTT
CDR3: CASSLTGTGAGNTIYF

size: -
D: TRBD1
J: TRBJ2-4
V: TRBV7-9
DNA: TGTGCCAGCAGCTCCCTATTCAGGGGGAATGCCAAAAACATTCAGTACTTC
CDR3: CASSSLFRGNAKNIQYF

size: few
D: -
J: TRBJ2-1
V: TRBV28
DNA: TGTGCCAGCACTCCGGAGACTCTGGTGTCCAACAATGAGCAGTTCTTC
CDR3: CASTPETLVSNNEQFF

size: few
D: -
J: TRBJ1-1
V: TRBV30
DNA: TGTGCCTGGAGTGCGTCCAGAGGTCGACAAGCTTTCTTT
CDR3: CAWSASRGRQAFF

size: few
D: -
J: TRBJ1-2
V: TRBV5-1
DNA: TGCGCCAGCAGCTTGGATCCGGTACTCTATGGCTACACCTTC
CDR3: CASSLDPVLYGYTF

size: -
D: -
J: TRBJ1-2
V: TRBV15
DNA: TGTGCCACCAGCAGGTCCAGGGTTAACTATGGCTACACCTTC
CDR3: CATSRSRVNYGYTF

size: -
D: -
J: TRBJ2-3
V: TRBV9
DNA: TGTGCCAGCAGCGCCTCCCGACTATCCCAAGATACGCAGTATTTT
CDR3: CASSASRLSQDTQYF

size: -
D: TRBD2
J: TRBJ2-2
V: TRBV7-2
DNA: TGTGCCAGCAGCTTAGCGGCTAGGGAGGGCGGGGAGCTGTTTTTT
CDR3: CASSLAAREGGELFF

size: -
D: -
J: TRBJ2-7
V: TRBV20-1
DNA: TGCAGTGCTAGAATGTCGGAGCAGTACTTC
CDR3: CSARMSEQYF

size: -
D: -
J: TRBJ1-1
V: TRBV30
DNA: TGTGCCTGGGTGCTGGGCGGGAGTGAAGCTTTCTTT
CDR3: CAWVLGGSEAFF

size: few
D: -
J: TRBJ1-6
V: TRBV7-9
DNA: TGTGCCAGCAGCTTAATGCAGGTTAATTCACCCCTCCACTTT
CDR3: CASSLMQVNSPLHF

size: -
D: TRBD2
J: TRBJ2-3
V: TRBV7-9
DNA: TGTGCCAGCAGCTCCCCCGCGATAGGCGGGGGGCCTGCAGATACGCAGTATTTT
CDR3: CASSSPAIGGGPADTQYF

size: -
D: -
J: TRBJ2-7
V: TRBV7-2
DNA: TGTGCCAGCAGCAAGGCCGCTAACCCGGACTACTACGAGCAGTACTTC
CDR3: CASSKAANPDYYEQYF

size: few
D: TRBD1
J: TRBJ2-3
V: TRBV29-1
DNA: TGCAGCGTACAGGGGTTGATTGCAGATACGCAGTATTTT
CDR3: CSVQGLIADTQYF

size: -
D: TRBD1
J: TRBJ1-5
V: TRBV6-1
DNA: TGTGCCAGCAGTGCAGGGACAGGGTTTAGCAATCAGCCCCAGCATTTT
CDR3: CASSAGTGFSNQPQHF

size: few
D: -
J: TRBJ2-5
V: TRBV7-2
DNA: TGTGCCAGCGGTACTACTGGTTATTTTCAGTACTTC
CDR3: CASGTTGYFQYF

size: -
D: -
J: TRBJ2-3
V: TRBV5-1
DNA: TGCGCCAGCAGCTTGGGACAGCGCACAGATACGCAGTATTTT
CDR3: CASSLGQRTDTQYF

size: -
D: -
J: TRBJ2-1
V: TRBV5-1
DNA: TGCGCCAGCAGCTGGGCTGGATCGGCCTACAATGAGCAGTTCTTC
CDR3: CASSWAGSAYNEQFF

size: -
D: -
J: TRBJ2-5
V: TRBV30
DNA: TGTGCCTGGAGTTCAGGGGTAGGAGGAGAGACCCAGTACTTC
CDR3: CAWSSGVGGETQYF

size: few
D: -
J: TRBJ1-3
V: TRBV7-2
DNA: TGTGCCAGCAGCCCACTCGGGACATCTGGAAACACCATATATTTT
CDR3: CASSPLGTSGNTIYF

size: -
D: TRBD1
J: TRBJ1-2
V: TRBV5-1
DNA: TGCGCCAGCAGCCCGGGACAGAGCTATGGCTACACCTTC
CDR3: CASSPGQSYGYTF

size: few
D: -
J: TRBJ2-7
V: TRBV9
DNA: TGTGCCAGCAGCGTAGGAGGACAGATAGCTTCCTACGAGCAGTACTTC
CDR3: CASSVGGQIASYEQYF

size: -
D: TRBD2
J: TRBJ2-7
V: TRBV5-4
DNA: TGTGCCAGCAGCTTCAGACTAGCGGTGAACGAGCAGTACTTC
CDR3: CASSFRLAVNEQYF

size: few
D: -
J: TRBJ1-2
V: TRBV5-6
DNA: TGTGCCAGCAGCTTGGCCGGGGGGGATGGCTACACCTTC
CDR3: CASSLAGGDGYTF

size: few
D: -
J: TRBJ1-1
V: TRBV29-1
DNA: TGCAGCGTTGTGACGGTTGAAGGGGTCACTGAAGCTTTCTTT
CDR3: CSVVTVEGVTEAFF